Described below is a single T cell receptor (beta chain) sequence and its context. There are many counts of this clonotype. The specificity of this receptor is unknown. Base qualities were left out, and no much larger clone turns up one base away. V and J are truncated by 5 bases and 2 bases respectively, leaving an intervening sequence of 15 bases. As encoded in the germline V gene, CDR1 is MDHEN while CDR2 is SYDVKM. From the cysteine through the phenylalanine, the CDR3 covers 15 amino acids. The sequence is cut down to CDR3 DNA, 45 bases in frame from base 1. The TCR beta CDR3 regions were amplified from RNA transcripts. The first round of RT-PCR for the TCR CDR3 was performed with the HTBI primer set and the Qiagen OneStep RT-PCR kit. A second multiplex PCR round built the libraries, followed by size selection and purification. Paired-end sequencing of the libraries was performed with 100 bp reads on an Illumina HiSeq2000. The authors' analysis ran thus. Raw data were processed with SOAPnuke, discarding reads with adapters, uncalled bases, mean Phred below 15, or no exact constant-primer or identifier match. High-quality paired reads were merged with COPE v1.2.5, and unique nucleotide sequences were defined as clonotypes. Clonotypes were aligned to IMGT TRBV, TRBD and TRBJ reference segments using MiTCR v1.1. Analysis was restricted to V-J combinations with a frequency above 0.0001, which covered roughly 99% of repertoires. A TCS score was defined as the ratio between F50 (clonal expansion) and ExV (chaos), using BLOSUM62-based TCRdist between CDR3 peptides within each V-J. Welch's t-statistics and random forest reduced several hundred V-J features to roughly 13, which were used in a naive Bayes classifier (R e1071). TCRdb passed the public sequencing reads through fastp at Q25 and MiXCR, retaining productive beta sequences. Identical CDR3 proteins give one entry, which carries the most common genes and DNA. Here the V and J calls rest on TCRdb's processing, not on the authors' analysis. The sample table lists almost 250,000 distinct CDR3 sequences, 24% of them with a count of one. About a third of the sample is held by the ten biggest clonotypes.

The data were obtained in a study of T cells in Graves' hyperthyroidism and ophthalmopathy (dated by TCRdb to the late 2010s). Background on the whole study: Peripheral blood samples were taken at the time of initial diagnosis, prior to any treatment. After sampling, hyperthyroidism patients received methimazole starting at 30 mg daily, and ophthalmopathy patients received high-dose intravenous methylprednisolone. The 100 or so discovery patients were randomly split 7:3 into training and test sets. Prospective prediction of ophthalmopathy was tested in an independent validation cohort consisting of 18 to 20 hyperthyroidism patients and around 17 patients who later progressed to ophthalmopathy. The paper reports TCR Vbeta CDR3 sequencing of over 120 peripheral blood samples: 43 ophthalmopathy, under 80 hyperthyroidism and approximately 17 progressor patients. The study also compared thyroid tissue and blood T-cell repertoires from about 6 Graves' hyperthyroidism patients. To identify distinguishing TCR V-J signatures, a discovery cohort of some 99 patients was used, comprising fewer than 45 with Graves' ophthalmopathy and about 59 with stable Graves' hyperthyroidism.

Ophthalmopathy patients had moderately to severely active disease, with a Clinical Activity Score of 3 or more, a NOSPECS grade of 4 or more, and a disease duration of less than 3 months. Any patient with an uncontrolled infection, another autoimmune disease, pregnancy or lactation was excluded. Clinical symptoms, serum thyroxine and TRAb, thyroid ultrasound, and orbital computed tomography formed the basis for the diagnoses. Ficoll-Paque density gradient centrifugation was used to isolate PBMCs from around 10 ml of fresh peripheral blood. Total RNA was extracted using Trizol reagent, and RNA quality was assessed on an Agilent 2100 Bioanalyzer. The study at large found these results: During validation, the model predicted progression to ophthalmopathy a median of approximately 7 months ahead of onset, with more than 60% sensitivity and around 72% specificity. A model built on a 13 V-J signature distinguished ophthalmopathy from stable hyperthyroidism, reaching roughly 88% sensitivity and 81.08% specificity in cross-validation and 80%/75% in testing. Sample size was not statistically predetermined, and investigators were not blinded to group allocation. Most expanded thyroid clonotypes (frequency above 0.001) were also detected in blood, a finding suggesting that blood repertoires may reflect thyroid immune responses.

The chain was built from TRBV28 and TRBJ2-5; the D gene identity is not certain. This TCR derives from a woman aged 40 to 50 with Graves' ophthalmopathy. Source material: blood. The CDR3 in this case is CASSPNLGRQETQYF. The DNA sequence is given as TGTGCCAGCAGTCCCAACCTCGGCAGGCAAGAGACCCAGTACTTC.